This TCR beta chain was identified during a study of shared clonotypes between healthy human individuals. Whole-study findings and limits: Some clonotypes were shared by all four sorted-subset donors, while others were not shared. The non-shared ones had lower generation probabilities than the shared ones.

This clone was counted a few times. Its antigen is currently unknown. Unmatched junction bases numbered 4, after V lost 1 base and J lost 4 bases. The germline gives CDR1 MGHRA, CDR2 YSYEKL. The CDR3 runs 15 residues. Sequencing was at deep level. An even split of each subset's genomic DNA across several immunoSEQ plates was performed. For sorted subsets, about 190 ng DNA per replicate equaled 30,000 or so T cell genomes. Clones were read by immunoSEQ multiplex PCR, and TCRdb kept only the in-frame ones, dropping some. In the table there are more than 200,000 clones, approximately 65% of which are singletons.

The chain links TRBV4-1 to TRBJ2-1; TRBD1 aligns across 7 bases. This sequence was found in a man aged 30 to 39 in good health. The material sequenced was memory CD4+ T cells sorted from blood. Subset described: CD45RA-negative fraction. The CDR3 reads CASSQGGTEYNEQFF. CDR3 sequence (DNA): TGCGCCAGCAGCCAAGGGGGGACAGAATACAATGAGCAGTTCTTC.